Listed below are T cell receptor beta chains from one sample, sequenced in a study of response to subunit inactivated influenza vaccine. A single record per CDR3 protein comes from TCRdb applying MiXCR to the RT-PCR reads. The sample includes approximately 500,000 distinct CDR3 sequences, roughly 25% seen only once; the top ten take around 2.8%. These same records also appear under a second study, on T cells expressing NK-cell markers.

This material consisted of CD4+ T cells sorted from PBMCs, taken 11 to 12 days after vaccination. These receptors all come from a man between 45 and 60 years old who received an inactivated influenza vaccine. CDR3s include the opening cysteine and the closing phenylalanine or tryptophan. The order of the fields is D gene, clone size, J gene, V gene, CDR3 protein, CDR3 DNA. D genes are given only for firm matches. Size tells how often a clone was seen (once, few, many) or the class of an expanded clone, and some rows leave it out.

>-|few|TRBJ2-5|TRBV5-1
CASSLESRLSRETQYF
TGCGCCAGCAGCTTGGAAAGCCGTCTATCCCGGGAGACCCAGTACTTC
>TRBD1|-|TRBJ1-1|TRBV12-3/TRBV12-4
CASSPSTGPAFF
TGTGCCAGCAGTCCATCGACAGGGCCAGCTTTCTTT
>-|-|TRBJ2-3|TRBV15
CATSRGGPDTQYF
TGTGCCACCAGCAGAGGCGGGCCAGATACGCAGTATTTT
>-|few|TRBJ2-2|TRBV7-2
CASLRLLGTGELFF
TGTGCCAGCTTAAGGCTTCTCGGGACCGGGGAGCTGTTTTTT
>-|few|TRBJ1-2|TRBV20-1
CSAIQGFGYTF
TGCAGTGCCATACAGGGTTTTGGCTACACCTTC
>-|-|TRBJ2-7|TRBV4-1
CASSVNREGNEQYF
TGCGCCAGCAGCGTTAACAGGGAGGGTAACGAGCAGTACTTC
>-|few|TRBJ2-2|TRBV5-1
CASSSAGHRATGELFF
TGCGCCAGCAGCTCGGCGGGGCACCGAGCCACCGGGGAGCTGTTTTTT
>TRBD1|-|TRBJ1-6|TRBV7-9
CASSPGVGQGGSSPLHF
TGTGCCAGCAGCCCCGGAGTCGGACAGGGTGGTTCTTCACCCCTCCACTTT
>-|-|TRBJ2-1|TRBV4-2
CASSQGAQNEQFF
TGTGCCAGCAGCCAAGGGGCCCAAAATGAGCAGTTCTTC
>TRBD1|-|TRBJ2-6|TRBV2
CASSKDRASGANVLTF
TGTGCCAGCAGCAAGGACAGGGCCTCTGGGGCCAACGTCCTGACTTTC
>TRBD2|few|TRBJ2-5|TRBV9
CASSSTSGNQETQYF
TGTGCCAGCAGCTCGACTAGCGGGAACCAAGAGACCCAGTACTTC
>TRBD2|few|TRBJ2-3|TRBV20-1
CSARTSGGNTDTQYF
TGCAGTGCTAGGACTAGCGGGGGGAACACAGATACGCAGTATTTT
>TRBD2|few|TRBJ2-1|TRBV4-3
CASSQDPRSGSFDEQFF
TGCGCCAGCAGCCAAGATCCCCGTAGCGGGAGCTTCGATGAGCAGTTCTTC
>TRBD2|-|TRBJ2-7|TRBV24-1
CATSDPSGGAYEQYF
TGTGCCACCAGTGATCCTAGCGGGGGGGCCTACGAGCAGTACTTC
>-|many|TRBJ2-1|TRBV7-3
CASSISRDWGNEQFF
TGTGCCAGCAGCATTTCCCGCGACTGGGGTAATGAGCAGTTCTTC
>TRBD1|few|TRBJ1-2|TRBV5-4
CASSEDRGRDYGYTF
TGTGCCAGCAGCGAGGACAGGGGGCGCGACTATGGCTACACCTTC
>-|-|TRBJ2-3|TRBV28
CASMEGQTDTQYF
TGTGCCAGCATGGAGGGGCAGACAGATACGCAGTATTTT
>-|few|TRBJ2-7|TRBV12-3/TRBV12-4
CASSLGQFPAYEQYF
TGTGCCAGCAGTTTAGGGCAGTTCCCGGCCTACGAGCAGTACTTC
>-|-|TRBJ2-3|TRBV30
CALVLSGASTDTQYF
TGTGCCTTGGTTTTGTCAGGGGCCTCAACAGATACGCAGTATTTT
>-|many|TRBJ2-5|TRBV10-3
CAISGGSGQETQYF
TGTGCCATCAGTGGTGGTAGCGGACAAGAGACCCAGTACTTC
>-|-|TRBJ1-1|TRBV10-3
CAISESEKGYTEAFF
TGTGCCATCAGTGAGTCGGAGAAAGGCTACACTGAAGCTTTCTTT
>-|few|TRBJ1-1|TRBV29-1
CSVQGRLNTEAFF
TGCAGCGTCCAGGGTAGGTTGAACACTGAAGCTTTCTTT